This TCR beta chain originates from a study of Graves' ophthalmopathy and Graves' hyperthyroidism (dated by TCRdb to the late 2010s). About the full investigation: Peripheral blood was collected at initial diagnosis, before any treatment. To tell Graves' ophthalmopathy apart from Graves' hyperthyroidism, and to predict which patients would progress to ophthalmopathy, the study relied on TCR beta repertoire signatures. In total, 135 blood samples were TCR-sequenced: approximately 42 ophthalmopathy, roughly 80 hyperthyroidism and some 17 hyperthyroidism-to-ophthalmopathy patients. To explore V-J signatures distinguishing ophthalmopathy from hyperthyroidism, a discovery set of approximately 100 patients (fewer than 45 ophthalmopathy, around 55 stable hyperthyroidism) was enrolled. An independent validation cohort comprised roughly 20 hyperthyroidism patients and over 15 patients who later progressed from hyperthyroidism to ophthalmopathy. In over five hyperthyroidism patients, the T-cell repertoires found in thyroid tissue were compared with those found in blood. After sampling, hyperthyroidism patients received methimazole starting at 30 mg daily, and ophthalmopathy patients received high-dose intravenous methylprednisolone. For training and testing, the 100 patients in the discovery cohort were randomly divided in a 7:3 ratio.

Regarding this clonotype: Its antigen target is currently unknown. Within one base of it there is no much larger clone, and no base qualities were kept.

Sequences MDHEN (CDR1) and SYDVKM (CDR2) are obtained from the germline V gene. The CDR3 measures 13 amino acids from cysteine to phenylalanine. Only the CDR3 region is kept as DNA, spanning 39 bases read in frame from base 1. V loses 7 bases of germline sequence and J loses 2 bases, and the interval between the two ends is 11 bases. Hyperthyroidism was defined as stable when no progression to ophthalmopathy occurred within 18 months of follow-up. Hyperthyroidism patients were newly diagnosed, were aged 18 to 65 years, and had a disease duration under 2 months. Anyone with other autoimmune diseases, uncontrolled infections, pregnancy or lactation was excluded from the study. Clinical symptoms, serum thyroxine, TRAb, thyroid ultrasound and orbital computed tomography formed the basis of the diagnosis. Ficoll-Paque density gradient centrifugation was used to isolate PBMCs from approximately 10 ml of fresh peripheral blood. Total RNA was extracted using Trizol reagent, and RNA quality was checked on an Agilent 2100 Bioanalyzer.

Here is what the overall study found, with its caveats: In validation, the model predicted ophthalmopathy progression with roughly 68% sensitivity and 72.22% specificity; 12 predicted patients were CT-confirmed with GO in a median of around 6 months. In cross-validation, the 13-signature model distinguished ophthalmopathy from stable hyperthyroidism with 85% to 90% sensitivity and 81% to 83% specificity, and in the test set the corresponding values were about 80% and 75%. No statistical method was used to set the sample size in advance, and the investigators knew which group each participant was assigned to. Most expanded thyroid clonotypes with a frequency above 0.001 also appeared in blood, which suggests that blood repertoires may reflect the immune response in the thyroid.

For repertoire sequencing, the TCR beta CDR3 regions were amplified from RNA transcripts. The first round of RT-PCR was done with HTBI primers and the Qiagen OneStep RT-PCR kit, and was followed by a second round of multiplex PCR, then size selection and purification. Libraries were sequenced on an Illumina HiSeq2000 using paired-end 100 bp reads. The original methods were these. SOAPnuke was used for read processing, and reads with adapters, uncalled bases, a mean Phred below 15, or no exact constant-primer or identifier match were discarded. High-quality paired reads were merged with COPE v1.2.5. Each unique nucleotide sequence was defined as a clonotype, and clonotypes were aligned to IMGT TRB V, D and J references with MiTCR v1.1. The analysis was limited to V-J combinations with a frequency above 0.0001, which together covered approximately 99% of the repertoires. A TCR clonal expansion and chaos score per V-J combination was defined as the ratio of F50 clonal expansion to chaos observed in the TCRdist matrix. Welch's t-statistics and random forest were used to narrow the features down to more than 10 V-J combinations, which were then fed into a naive Bayes classifier. The similarity between thyroid and blood repertoires was quantified using the Morisita-Horn index. The public reads were quality trimmed at Q25 with fastp and then assembled into clones with MiXCR by TCRdb, keeping productive beta chains. Here each entry gathers all rows of one CDR3 protein and keeps the most common genes and DNA. TCRdb, not the original authors, processed these V and J calls. The sample table lists hundreds of thousands of distinct CDR3 sequences, more than 20% of them with a count of one. The leading ten clones occupy around 3.1% of the sample.

The V and J genes are TRBV28 and TRBJ2-5, and the D gene may be TRBD2, 5 bases matching. The sequencing input was peripheral blood. The source is a woman between 18 and 30 years old with stable Graves' hyperthyroidism. Donor details come from another sample of the same person, matched by shared clones. The CDR3 corresponds to CASNPQRQETQYF. The DNA reads TGTGCCAGCAACCCCCAGCGGCAAGAGACCCAGTACTTC.